Listed below are T cell receptor beta chains from one sample, sequenced in a study of T cell responses to AZD1222 COVID-19 vaccine. The data were produced by immunoSEQ multiplex PCR, yet TCRdb's version contains in-frame clones alone and is incomplete. This table holds 110,000 to 150,000 clones, 80% to 90% found once. This specimen was peripheral blood, taken on day 0 of AZD1222 vaccination. All receptors come from an adult in good health. Each CDR3 is given with its conserved first and last residue. A D gene is named only where the DNA matches it firmly.

j_call | v_call | d_call | cdr3_aa | cdr3_nt
TRBJ1-2 | TRBV6-5 | NA | CASSYSAAFGYTF | TGTGCCAGCAGTTACTCGGCCGCTTTTGGCTACACCTTC
TRBJ2-7 | TRBV6-2/TRBV6-3 | TRBD1 | CASSSPGQGIYEQYF | TGTGCCAGCAGTTCCCCGGGACAGGGGATCTACGAGCAGTACTTC
TRBJ1-2 | TRBV18 | NA | CASSPPGRTYYGYTF | TGTGCCAGCTCACCACCCGGACGGACGTACTATGGCTACACCTTC
TRBJ2-6 | TRBV6-2/TRBV6-3 | NA | CASSGFGRSGANVLTF | TGTGCCAGCAGTGGCTTTGGCCGCTCTGGGGCCAACGTCCTGACTTTC
TRBJ2-3 | TRBV19 | NA | CASSVVAASTDTQYF | TGTGCCAGTAGTGTCGTAGCGGCCTCCACAGATACGCAGTATTTT
TRBJ1-3 | TRBV28 | TRBD1 | CASSSLGTGAGNTIYF | TGTGCCAGCAGTTCGCTTGGGACAGGGGCTGGAAACACCATATATTTT
TRBJ1-6 | TRBV7-8 | NA | CASSLFLQSGRDSPLHF | TGTGCCAGCAGCTTATTTTTACAGTCGGGGAGGGATTCACCCCTCCACTTT
TRBJ2-1 | TRBV10-3 | TRBD2 | CAISAAGVDNEQFF | TGTGCCATCAGCGCAGCGGGAGTTGACAATGAGCAGTTCTTC
TRBJ2-5 | TRBV12-3/TRBV12-4 | TRBD2 | CATGLAEETQYF | TGTGCCACGGGACTAGCGGAAGAGACCCAGTACTTC
TRBJ2-6 | TRBV2 | NA | CASRLGLGANVLTF | TGTGCCAGCCGTTTGGGGTTGGGGGCCAACGTCCTGACTTTC
TRBJ1-2 | TRBV6-5 | NA | CASSYGEFDGYTF | TGTGCCAGCAGTTACGGGGAGTTCGATGGCTACACCTTC
TRBJ2-1 | TRBV5-3 | NA | CAREGRNRAEQFF | TGTGCCAGAGAAGGGAGGAACAGGGCTGAGCAGTTCTTC